The subject of this entry is one T cell receptor (beta chain). Authors' data handling: Amplification with reference gene primers provided the estimates of nucleated cell counts. TCRdb keeps only in-frame clones here, not all; method: immunoSEQ multiplex PCR. V and J calls and clone size are given by that table; D and trimming were obtained from the DNA. The sample records approximately 210,000 clones, 80% to 90% being singletons. This entry comes from a study of blood T cell repertoires in COVID-19. Study as a whole: Both acute and convalescent COVID-19 samples were obtained from the United States, Italy and Spain. The analysed material was cDNA or gDNA that came from T cells, B-cell-depleted T cells, or PBMCs.

Trimming removed 6 bases from V and 7 bases from J, with 18 bases in between. The CDR3 is made up of 14 amino acids. Germline CDR1 LGHNT, CDR2 FRNRAP. The genes are TRBV12-5 and TRBJ1-1; tentatively, D is TRBD1 (6 bases). Sequences were obtained from peripheral blood. This sequence originates from a man aged 25 to 45 who had recovered from COVID-19. This CDR3 reads CASGLRGGSDEAFF. CDR3 nucleotide sequence: TGTGCTAGTGGACTTAGGGGGGGGTCCGATGAAGCTTTCTTT.